This is a list of T cell receptor beta chains from one sample in a study of CD8 T cells in Susac syndrome. TCRdb reprocessed the immunoSEQ multiplex PCR reads via MiXCR and lists one record per CDR3 protein. The sample gives about 150,000 distinct CDR3 sequences, about 95% of which show up once; 0.15% is in the top ten. Sequences were obtained from CD8+ T cells from PBMCs. Source of these receptors: a human donor with multiple sclerosis. CDR3s include the opening cysteine and the closing phenylalanine or tryptophan. The order of the fields is V gene, J gene, clone size, CDR3 length, D gene, CDR3 DNA, CDR3 protein. The D gene is left open where the match is weak. Clone size appears in some rows only: once, few, many, or a class for an expanded clone.

v_gene: TRBV29-1
j_gene: TRBJ2-1
abundance: -
len: 11
d_gene: -
CDR3nt: TGCAGCGTTGTTGCCGGAAATGAGCAGTTCTTC
CDR3aa: CSVVAGNEQFF

v_gene: TRBV7-8
j_gene: TRBJ2-1
abundance: once
len: 15
d_gene: -
CDR3nt: TGTGCCAGCAGCTTTTATGTGGGATCCTACAATGAGCAGTTCTTC
CDR3aa: CASSFYVGSYNEQFF

v_gene: TRBV27
j_gene: TRBJ1-5
abundance: few
len: 14
d_gene: -
CDR3nt: TGTGCCAGCAGTTTAGGGGGGAGCAATCAGCCCCAGCATTTT
CDR3aa: CASSLGGSNQPQHF

v_gene: TRBV14
j_gene: TRBJ2-5
abundance: -
len: 16
d_gene: TRBD1
CDR3nt: TGTGCCAGCAGCCCCCGAGGAGGGGGGACAGGAGAGACCCAGTACTTC
CDR3aa: CASSPRGGGTGETQYF

v_gene: TRBV20-1
j_gene: TRBJ2-5
abundance: -
len: 19
d_gene: TRBD1
CDR3nt: TGCAGTGCTAGAGAGTACGGGACAGGGACCGTCTATTACCAAGAGACCCAGTACTTC
CDR3aa: CSAREYGTGTVYYQETQYF

v_gene: TRBV9
j_gene: TRBJ2-3
abundance: -
len: 12
d_gene: -
CDR3nt: TGTGCCAGCAGCGTAGTAGCAGATACGCAGTATTTT
CDR3aa: CASSVVADTQYF

v_gene: TRBV15
j_gene: TRBJ1-1
abundance: -
len: 14
d_gene: TRBD1
CDR3nt: TGTGCCACCGGTCGACAGGGGACGAACACTGAAGCTTTCTTT
CDR3aa: CATGRQGTNTEAFF

v_gene: TRBV30
j_gene: TRBJ1-1
abundance: -
len: 13
d_gene: TRBD1
CDR3nt: TGTGCCTGGTCGACAGGGGAAAACACTGAAGCTTTCTTT
CDR3aa: CAWSTGENTEAFF

v_gene: TRBV7-9
j_gene: TRBJ2-1
abundance: -
len: 18
d_gene: TRBD2
CDR3nt: TGTGCCAGCAGCTTGGGACTAGCGGGGGGTTTGTCCTACAATGAGCAGTTCTTC
CDR3aa: CASSLGLAGGLSYNEQFF

v_gene: TRBV20-1
j_gene: TRBJ2-1
abundance: -
len: 12
d_gene: -
CDR3nt: TGCAGTGCTAGAGTAACGGTTCATGAGCAGTTCTTC
CDR3aa: CSARVTVHEQFF

v_gene: TRBV3-1
j_gene: TRBJ2-3
abundance: -
len: 14
d_gene: TRBD1
CDR3nt: TGTGCCAGCAGCGGACAGGGGAATCCAGATACGCAGTATTTT
CDR3aa: CASSGQGNPDTQYF

v_gene: TRBV7-8
j_gene: TRBJ2-7
abundance: -
len: 13
d_gene: -
CDR3nt: TGTGCCAGCAGCTTAGGGCCCGGCAAGGAGCAGTACTTC
CDR3aa: CASSLGPGKEQYF

v_gene: TRBV15
j_gene: TRBJ1-4
abundance: -
len: 14
d_gene: -
CDR3nt: TGTGCCACCAGCATCCGTCGGTCTGGGGAAAAACTGTTTTTT
CDR3aa: CATSIRRSGEKLFF

v_gene: TRBV29-1
j_gene: TRBJ2-7
abundance: -
len: 12
d_gene: -
CDR3nt: TGCAGCGTTCTGGCCACCACCTACGAGCAGTACTTC
CDR3aa: CSVLATTYEQYF

v_gene: TRBV29-1
j_gene: TRBJ1-1
abundance: -
len: 12
d_gene: -
CDR3nt: TGCAGCGTTGGGGCAGGGGAAACTGAAGCTTTCTTT
CDR3aa: CSVGAGETEAFF

v_gene: TRBV2
j_gene: TRBJ2-1
abundance: -
len: 16
d_gene: TRBD2
CDR3nt: TGTGCCAGCAGTGAAGCGCAGGGACTAGCGCCGCCTGAGCAGTTCTTC
CDR3aa: CASSEAQGLAPPEQFF

v_gene: TRBV5-6
j_gene: TRBJ2-7
abundance: -
len: 14
d_gene: TRBD1
CDR3nt: TGTGCCAGCAGCTATGTCAGGGGGTCCGTCGAGCAGTACTTC
CDR3aa: CASSYVRGSVEQYF

v_gene: TRBV7-8
j_gene: TRBJ1-1
abundance: once
len: 16
d_gene: -
CDR3nt: TGTGCCAGCAGCTTAGGTAGCCACCAAGGGAACACTGAAGCTTTCTTT
CDR3aa: CASSLGSHQGNTEAFF

v_gene: TRBV20-1
j_gene: TRBJ1-4
abundance: -
len: 12
d_gene: -
CDR3nt: TGCAGTGCTCCCCTCGGGGGTGAAAAACTGTTTTTT
CDR3aa: CSAPLGGEKLFF

v_gene: TRBV12-3/TRBV12-4
j_gene: TRBJ2-7
abundance: -
len: 15
d_gene: TRBD2
CDR3nt: TGTGCCAGCAGTTACGGACTAGGGGCTGACTACGAGCAGTACTTC
CDR3aa: CASSYGLGADYEQYF

v_gene: TRBV27
j_gene: TRBJ1-4
abundance: -
len: 15
d_gene: -
CDR3nt: TGTGCCAGCAGTTCCGAACCGGGATATAATGAAAAACTGTTTTTT
CDR3aa: CASSSEPGYNEKLFF

v_gene: TRBV30
j_gene: TRBJ2-5
abundance: -
len: 15
d_gene: TRBD2
CDR3nt: TGTGCAGCGGGACTAGCGGGGGGATGGCAAGAGACCCAGTACTTC
CDR3aa: CAAGLAGGWQETQYF

v_gene: TRBV6-5
j_gene: TRBJ1-1
abundance: -
len: 15
d_gene: -
CDR3nt: TGTGCCAGCAGCGTAACCGGGACGTGGAACACTGAAGCTTTCTTT
CDR3aa: CASSVTGTWNTEAFF

v_gene: TRBV7-9
j_gene: TRBJ1-1
abundance: -
len: 13
d_gene: -
CDR3nt: TGTGCCAGCAGCTCTCCCGGGGGGACTGAAGCTTTCTTT
CDR3aa: CASSSPGGTEAFF

v_gene: TRBV12-3/TRBV12-4
j_gene: TRBJ2-1
abundance: -
len: 14
d_gene: -
CDR3nt: TGTGCCAGCAGTTTAGGGGTACCAAACAATGAGCAGTTCTTC
CDR3aa: CASSLGVPNNEQFF

v_gene: TRBV7-8
j_gene: TRBJ1-2
abundance: -
len: 14
d_gene: -
CDR3nt: TGTGCCAGCAGCTTAGTTCCGGTTGACTATGGCTACACCTTC
CDR3aa: CASSLVPVDYGYTF

v_gene: TRBV20-1
j_gene: TRBJ2-1
abundance: -
len: 15
d_gene: -
CDR3nt: TGCAGTGCTAGAGATCCCGCTAGCTCCTACAATGAGCAGTTCTTC
CDR3aa: CSARDPASSYNEQFF

v_gene: TRBV27
j_gene: TRBJ2-2
abundance: -
len: 12
d_gene: -
CDR3nt: TGTGCCAGCAGTTTAATTCCCGGGGAGCTGTTTTTT
CDR3aa: CASSLIPGELFF

v_gene: TRBV29-1
j_gene: TRBJ2-2
abundance: -
len: 13
d_gene: -
CDR3nt: TGCAGCGTTGATACAGTGGCCCCCGGGGAGCTGTTTTTT
CDR3aa: CSVDTVAPGELFF

v_gene: TRBV7-9
j_gene: TRBJ1-2
abundance: -
len: 14
d_gene: -
CDR3nt: TGTGCCAGCAGCTTAGGAGAGGGCATCGGGGGCTACACCTTC
CDR3aa: CASSLGEGIGGYTF

v_gene: TRBV29-1
j_gene: TRBJ2-5
abundance: -
len: 14
d_gene: -
CDR3nt: TGCAGCGTTGAAGATCGAGCCGTCCAAGAGACCCAGTACTTC
CDR3aa: CSVEDRAVQETQYF